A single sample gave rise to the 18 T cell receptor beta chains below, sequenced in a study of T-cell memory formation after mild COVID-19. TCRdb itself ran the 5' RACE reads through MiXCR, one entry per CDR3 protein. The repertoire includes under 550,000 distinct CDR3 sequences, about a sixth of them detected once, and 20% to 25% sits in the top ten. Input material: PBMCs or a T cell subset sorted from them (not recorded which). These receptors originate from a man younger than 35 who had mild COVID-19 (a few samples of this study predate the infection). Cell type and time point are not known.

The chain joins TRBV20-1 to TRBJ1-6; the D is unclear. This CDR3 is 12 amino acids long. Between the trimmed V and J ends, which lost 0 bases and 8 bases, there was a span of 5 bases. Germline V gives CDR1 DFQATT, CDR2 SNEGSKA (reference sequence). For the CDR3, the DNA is TGCAGTGCTAGAGATCCCTATTCACCCCTCCACTTT. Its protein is CSARDPYSPLHF.

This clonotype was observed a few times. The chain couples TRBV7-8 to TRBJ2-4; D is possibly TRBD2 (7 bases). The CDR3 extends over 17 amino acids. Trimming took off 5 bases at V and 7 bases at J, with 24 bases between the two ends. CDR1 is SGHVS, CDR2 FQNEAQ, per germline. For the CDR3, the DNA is TGTGCCAGCAGCCCCCGGAGCGCTGGGGGGGCGAGGAACATTCAGTACTTC. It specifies CASSPRSAGGARNIQYF. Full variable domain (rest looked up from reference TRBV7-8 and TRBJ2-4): GAGVSQSPRYKVAKRGQDVALRCDPISGHVSLFWYQQALGQGPEFLTYFQNEAQLDKSGLPSDRFFAERPEGSVSTLKIQRTQQEDSAVYLCASSPRSAGGARNIQYFGAGTRLSVL.

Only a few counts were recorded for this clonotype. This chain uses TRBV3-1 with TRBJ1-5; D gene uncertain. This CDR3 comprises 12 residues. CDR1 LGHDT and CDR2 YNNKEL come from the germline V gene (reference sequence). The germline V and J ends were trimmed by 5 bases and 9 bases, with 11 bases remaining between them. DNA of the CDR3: TGTGCCAGCAGCACGACTGGGCGGCCCCAGCATTTT. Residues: CASSTTGRPQHF.

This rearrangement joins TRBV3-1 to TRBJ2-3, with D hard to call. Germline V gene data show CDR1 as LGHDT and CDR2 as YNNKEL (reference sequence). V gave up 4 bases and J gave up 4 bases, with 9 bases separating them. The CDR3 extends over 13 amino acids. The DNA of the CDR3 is TGTGCCAGCAGCCCGGCCTATTCAGATACGCAGTATTTT. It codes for CASSPAYSDTQYF.

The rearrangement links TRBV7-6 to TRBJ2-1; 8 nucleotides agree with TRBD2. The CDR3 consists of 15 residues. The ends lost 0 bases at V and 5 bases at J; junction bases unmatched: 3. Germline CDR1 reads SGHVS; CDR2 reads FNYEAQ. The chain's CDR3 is CASSLAGRGDNEQFF. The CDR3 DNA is TGTGCCAGCAGCTTAGCGGGGCGGGGGGACAATGAGCAGTTCTTC.

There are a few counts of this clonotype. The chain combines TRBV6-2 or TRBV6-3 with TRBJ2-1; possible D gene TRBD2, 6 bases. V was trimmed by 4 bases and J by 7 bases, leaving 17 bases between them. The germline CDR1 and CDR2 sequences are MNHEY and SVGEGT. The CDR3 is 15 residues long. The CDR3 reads CASSSRRDWVNEQFF. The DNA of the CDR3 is TGTGCCAGCAGTTCCCGGAGGGACTGGGTTAATGAGCAGTTCTTC.

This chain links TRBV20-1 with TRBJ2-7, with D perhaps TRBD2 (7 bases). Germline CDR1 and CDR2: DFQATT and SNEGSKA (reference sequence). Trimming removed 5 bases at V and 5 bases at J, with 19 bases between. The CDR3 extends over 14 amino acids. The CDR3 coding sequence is TGCAGTGCTTGGAAAGGGGGGGCGTTCGACGAGCAGTACTTC. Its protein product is CSAWKGGAFDEQYF.

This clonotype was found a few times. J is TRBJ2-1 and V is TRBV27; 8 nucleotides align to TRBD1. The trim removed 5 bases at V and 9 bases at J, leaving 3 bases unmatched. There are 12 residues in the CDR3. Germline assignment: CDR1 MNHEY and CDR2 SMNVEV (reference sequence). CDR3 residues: CASSADRAEQFF. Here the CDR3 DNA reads TGTGCCAGCAGTGCGGACAGGGCTGAGCAGTTCTTC.

CDR3 sequence: CASSLWAGRTDTQYF. In DNA, the CDR3 is TGTGCCAGCAGCTTATGGGCGGGCCGCACAGATACGCAGTATTTT. This chain uses TRBV7-2 with TRBJ2-3, with D maybe TRBD2 (5 bases). Germline assignment: CDR1 SGHTA and CDR2 FQGNSA. Trimming removed 2 bases from V and 1 base from J, with 10 bases in between. The CDR3 runs 15 residues.

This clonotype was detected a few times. The CDR3 spells CASSWRTTWDEKLFF. Written as DNA, the CDR3 is TGTGCCAGCAGTTGGCGAACGACCTGGGATGAAAAACTGTTTTTT. The chain carries TRBV6-2 or TRBV6-3 and TRBJ1-4; D uncertain. The ends were cut back, 4 bases at V and 6 bases at J, with 15 bases in the middle. CDR1 is MNHEY, CDR2 SVGEGT, per germline. The CDR3 is 15 amino acids.

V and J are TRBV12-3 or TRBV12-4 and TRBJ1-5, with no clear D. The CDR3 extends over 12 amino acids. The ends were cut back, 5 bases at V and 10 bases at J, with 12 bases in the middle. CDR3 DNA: TGTGCCAGCAGTCCTGACCTGGGCCCCCAGCATTTT. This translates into CASSPDLGPQHF.

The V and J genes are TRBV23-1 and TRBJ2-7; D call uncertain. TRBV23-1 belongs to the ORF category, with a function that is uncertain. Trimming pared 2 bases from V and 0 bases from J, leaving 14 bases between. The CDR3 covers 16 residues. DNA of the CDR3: TGCGCCAGCAGTCAAAAAGATAGGGTAAGCTCCTACGAGCAGTACGTC. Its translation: CASSQKDRVSSYEQYV.

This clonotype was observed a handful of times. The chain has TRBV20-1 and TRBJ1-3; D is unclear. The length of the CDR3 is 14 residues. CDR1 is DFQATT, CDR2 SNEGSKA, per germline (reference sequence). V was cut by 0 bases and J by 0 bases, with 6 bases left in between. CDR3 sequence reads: CSARDGSSGNTIYF. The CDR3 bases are TGCAGTGCTAGAGATGGGAGCTCTGGAAACACCATATATTTT.

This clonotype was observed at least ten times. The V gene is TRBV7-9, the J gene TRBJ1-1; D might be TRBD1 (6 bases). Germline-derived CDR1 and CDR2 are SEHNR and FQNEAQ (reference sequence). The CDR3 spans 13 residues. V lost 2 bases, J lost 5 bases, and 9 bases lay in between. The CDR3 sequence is CASSLQGRTEAFF. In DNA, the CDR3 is TGTGCCAGCAGCTTACAGGGGAGAACTGAAGCTTTCTTT.

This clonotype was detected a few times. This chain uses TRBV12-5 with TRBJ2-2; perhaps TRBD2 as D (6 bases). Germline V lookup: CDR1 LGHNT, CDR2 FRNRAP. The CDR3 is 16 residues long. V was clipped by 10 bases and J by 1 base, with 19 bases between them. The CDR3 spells CAIKPTGTQNTGELFF. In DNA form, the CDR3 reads TGTGCTATAAAACCCACCGGGACTCAGAACACCGGGGAGCTGTTTTTT.

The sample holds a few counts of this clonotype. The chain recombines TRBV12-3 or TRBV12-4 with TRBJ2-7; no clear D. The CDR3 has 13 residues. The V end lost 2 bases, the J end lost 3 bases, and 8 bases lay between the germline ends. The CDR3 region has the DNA TGTGCCAGCAGTTTATTAGGATTCTACGAGCAGTACGTC. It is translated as CASSLLGFYEQYV.

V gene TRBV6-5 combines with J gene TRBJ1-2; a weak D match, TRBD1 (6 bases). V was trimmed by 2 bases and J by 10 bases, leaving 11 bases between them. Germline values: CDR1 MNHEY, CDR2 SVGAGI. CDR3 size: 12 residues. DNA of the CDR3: TGTGCCAGCAGTTACGGCAGGGGCCCCTACACCTTC. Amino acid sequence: CASSYGRGPYTF.

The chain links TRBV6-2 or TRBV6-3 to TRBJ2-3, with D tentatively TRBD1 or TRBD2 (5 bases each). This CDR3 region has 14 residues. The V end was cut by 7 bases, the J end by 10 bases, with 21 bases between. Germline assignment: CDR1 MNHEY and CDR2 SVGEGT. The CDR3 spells CASTPAAQGPAQYF. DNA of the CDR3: TGTGCCAGCACCCCGGCCGCCCAGGGACCGGCGCAGTATTTT.